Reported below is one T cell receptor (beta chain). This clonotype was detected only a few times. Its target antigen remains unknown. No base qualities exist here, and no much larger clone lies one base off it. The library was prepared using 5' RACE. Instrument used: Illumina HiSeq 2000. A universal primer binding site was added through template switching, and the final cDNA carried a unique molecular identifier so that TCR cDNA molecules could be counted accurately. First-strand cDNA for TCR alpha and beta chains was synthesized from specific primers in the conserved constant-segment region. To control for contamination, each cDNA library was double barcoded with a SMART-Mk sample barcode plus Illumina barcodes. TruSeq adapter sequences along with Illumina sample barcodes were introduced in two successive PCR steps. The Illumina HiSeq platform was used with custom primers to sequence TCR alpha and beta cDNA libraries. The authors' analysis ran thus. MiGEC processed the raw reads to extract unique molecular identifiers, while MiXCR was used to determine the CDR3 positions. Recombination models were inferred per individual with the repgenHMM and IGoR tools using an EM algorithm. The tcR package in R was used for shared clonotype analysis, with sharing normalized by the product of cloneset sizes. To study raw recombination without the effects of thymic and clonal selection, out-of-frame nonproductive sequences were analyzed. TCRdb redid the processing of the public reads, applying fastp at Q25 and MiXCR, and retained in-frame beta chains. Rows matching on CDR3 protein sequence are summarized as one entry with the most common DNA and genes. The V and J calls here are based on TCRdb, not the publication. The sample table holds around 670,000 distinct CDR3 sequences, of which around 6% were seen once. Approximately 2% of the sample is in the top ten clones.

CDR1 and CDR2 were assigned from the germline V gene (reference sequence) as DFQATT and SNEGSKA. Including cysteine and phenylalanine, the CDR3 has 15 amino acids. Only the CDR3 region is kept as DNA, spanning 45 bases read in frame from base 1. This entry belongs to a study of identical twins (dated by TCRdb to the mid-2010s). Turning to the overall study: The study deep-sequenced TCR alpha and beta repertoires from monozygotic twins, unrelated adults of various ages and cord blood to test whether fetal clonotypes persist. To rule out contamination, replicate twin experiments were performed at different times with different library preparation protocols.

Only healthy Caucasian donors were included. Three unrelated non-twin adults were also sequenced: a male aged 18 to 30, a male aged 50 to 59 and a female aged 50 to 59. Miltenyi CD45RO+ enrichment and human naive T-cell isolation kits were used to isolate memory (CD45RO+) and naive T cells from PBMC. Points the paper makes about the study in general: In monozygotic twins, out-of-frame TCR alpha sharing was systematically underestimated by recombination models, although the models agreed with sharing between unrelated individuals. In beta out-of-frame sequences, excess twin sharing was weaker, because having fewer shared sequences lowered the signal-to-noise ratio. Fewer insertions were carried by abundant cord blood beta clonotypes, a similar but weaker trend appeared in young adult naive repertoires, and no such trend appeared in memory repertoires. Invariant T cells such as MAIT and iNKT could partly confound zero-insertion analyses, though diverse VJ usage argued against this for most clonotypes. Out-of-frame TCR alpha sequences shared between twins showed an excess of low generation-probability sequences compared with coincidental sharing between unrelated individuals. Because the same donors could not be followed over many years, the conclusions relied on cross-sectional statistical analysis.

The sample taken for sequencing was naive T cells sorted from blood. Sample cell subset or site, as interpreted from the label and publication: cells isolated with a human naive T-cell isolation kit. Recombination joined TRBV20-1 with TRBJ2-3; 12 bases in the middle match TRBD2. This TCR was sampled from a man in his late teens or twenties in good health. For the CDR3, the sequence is CSALGLAGNTDTQYF. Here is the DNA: TGCAGCGCGTTAGGACTAGCGGGAAACACAGATACGCAGTATTTT.